This T cell receptor beta chain was observed in a study of somatic mutations in cytotoxic T cells in rheumatoid arthritis. General study results and limits: Clonality of CD8+ cells rose with age in rheumatoid arthritis patients but not healthy controls.

Original handling: Published virus-specific TCRB sequences found rare matches among patient CD8+ clones larger than 1%. Only in-frame clones appear in the TCRdb table, and some are missing; sequencing was by immunoSEQ multiplex PCR. Clonal size and the V and J genes are those of that table, whereas D and trimming came from the DNA. The sample has fewer than 25,000 clones, approximately 67% seen once; the top ten hold over 15%. Turning to this clone: Its cognate antigen is unknown.

The CD4+ and CD8+ fractions came from positive magnetic bead selection and were purity-checked by flow cytometry. The CDR3 has 15 residues. Germline V gene lookup returns CDR1 LGHNA and CDR2 YNFKEQ. The ends were cut back, 4 bases at V and 0 bases at J, with 12 bases in the middle. This receptor was obtained from an adult with rheumatoid arthritis. The rearrangement joins TRBV4-2 to TRBJ1-1; tentatively, D is TRBD1 (6 bases). The specimen was CD8+ T cells sorted from blood. The CDR3 DNA reads as TGTGCCAGCAGCCTACAGGGAGCCATGAACACTGAAGCTTTCTTT. Its protein product is CASSLQGAMNTEAFF.